A single sample is the source of the 18 T cell receptor beta chains below, sequenced in a study of cytomegalovirus exposure and HLA in healthy donors. The PCR used 60 Vbeta and 13 Jbeta primers. Repertoires were generated with immunoSEQ multiplex PCR, while TCRdb's copy carries only in-frame clones and drops some. The sample includes 150,000 to 200,000 clones, about 73% of them seen just once. Specimen: PBMCs. The receptors were sampled from a woman aged 50 to 60 in good health and CMV-seropositive.

The V gene is TRBV6-5, the J gene TRBJ1-2, with D possibly matching TRBD1 (5 bases). Germline lookup yields CDR1 MNHEY and CDR2 SVGAGI. Trimming stripped 6 bases from V and 4 bases from J, with 18 bases between. The CDR3 extends over 15 amino acids. The chain's CDR3 is CASREGPIGVYGYTF. DNA of the CDR3: TGTGCCAGCAGGGAGGGACCGATTGGGGTCTATGGCTACACCTTC.

This clone was observed once. The chain uses TRBV18 and TRBJ2-3; 10 bases align to TRBD2. This CDR3 spans 15 amino acids. Germline V lookup: CDR1 KGHSH, CDR2 LQKENI. V shed 6 bases, J shed 4 bases, and the junction held 7 bases outside the gene matches. CDR3 sequence reads: CASSLQTSGPDTQYF. The DNA for the CDR3 is TGTGCCAGCTCGTTACAGACTAGCGGGCCAGATACGCAGTATTTT.

The rearrangement uses TRBV5-1 and TRBJ2-3; tentatively, D is TRBD1 (5 bases). Germline assignment: CDR1 SGHRS and CDR2 YFSETQ. Between the trimmed V and J ends, which lost 2 bases and 3 bases, there was a span of 13 bases. The CDR3 runs 15 residues. This CDR3 reads CASSFRAGRTDTQYF. In DNA form, the CDR3 reads TGCGCCAGCAGCTTTCGGGCAGGGCGGACAGATACGCAGTATTTT.

As regards this clone: Distinct nucleotide sequences in the sample also encode this CDR3. The chain links TRBV6-5 to TRBJ1-3, with unresolved D. The germline V gene encodes CDR1 MNHEY and CDR2 SVGAGI. The ends were cut back, 2 bases at V and 0 bases at J, with 11 bases in the middle. The CDR3 runs 16 residues. In nucleotides, the CDR3 is TGTGCCAGCAGTTACCGCGGCCCGAACTCTGGAAACACCATATATTTT. It translates to CASSYRGPNSGNTIYF.

V gene TRBV27 combines with J gene TRBJ2-1, with 7 bases lining up with TRBD2. Germline V lookup: CDR1 MNHEY, CDR2 SMNVEV (reference sequence). V lost 2 bases and J lost 6; bases outside the gene matches: 7. The CDR3 has 15 amino acids. CDR3 nucleotide sequence: TGTGCCAGCAGTTTACGGGGGGTGTATTCCAATGAGCAGTTCTTC. Its translation is CASSLRGVYSNEQFF.

The rearrangement uses TRBV6-4 and TRBJ1-2, with D possibly TRBD1 on 5 matching bases. The germline V gene has CDR1 MRHNA and CDR2 SNTAGT. Trimming removed 10 bases at V and 3 bases at J, with 15 bases between. The CDR3 has 13 residues. CDR3 DNA: TGTGCCATCCGGTGGAGGGGACACTATGGCTACACCTTC. Translation gives CAIRWRGHYGYTF.

This clone has a single count. The rearrangement joins TRBV5-1 to TRBJ2-7; D possibly corresponds to TRBD2 (6 bases). Germline lookup yields CDR1 SGHRS and CDR2 YFSETQ. With 0 bases removed from V and 4 bases from J, the gap between germline ends came to 11 bases. CDR3 length: 14 amino acids. DNA for the CDR3: TGCGCCAGCAGCTTGGCAAGGGAGGCTTACGAGCAGTACTTC. It specifies CASSLAREAYEQYF.

The chain is built from TRBV11-3 and TRBJ2-5; TRBD2 matches at 11 bases. The V segment lost 5 bases and the J segment 5 bases; nucleotides outside the gene matches: 16. This CDR3 region has 18 residues. In germline, CDR1 is SGHNT, CDR2 YENEEA. In DNA, the CDR3 is TGTGCCAGCAGCATCTTGAGGGAGACTAGCGGGGAAGGGGAGACCCAGTACTTC. The encoded protein is CASSILRETSGEGETQYF.

The rearrangement links TRBV10-3 to TRBJ2-7; the match to TRBD2 covers 10 bases. V lost 10 bases, J lost 7 bases, and 7 bases stayed unmatched. The germline CDR1 and CDR2 sequences are ENHRY and SYGVKD. The CDR3 totals 12 residues. In DNA form, the CDR3 reads TGTGCCACTCTAGCGGGGGATAGGGAGCAGTACTTC. Protein product: CATLAGDREQYF.

The chain is built from TRBV27 and TRBJ1-2, with 7 nucleotides matching TRBD1. The V and J ends lost 5 bases and 6 bases, in that order; junction bases with no gene match: 6. Germline lookup yields CDR1 MNHEY and CDR2 SMNVEV (reference sequence). The CDR3 is made up of 13 amino acids. The CDR3 DNA reads TGTGCCAGCAGTCCTAGACAGGGTAATGGCTACACCTTC. This gives the protein CASSPRQGNGYTF.

This clone was found many times. This chain joins TRBV9 and TRBJ2-1, with 7 bases identical to TRBD2. CDR1 and CDR2 (germline): SGDLS, YYNGEE. V gave up 4 bases and J gave up 1 base; unmatched junction bases: 5. The CDR3 is 15 amino acids. The chain's CDR3 is CASSPSSGSYNEQFF. The DNA of the CDR3 is TGTGCCAGCAGCCCTTCTAGCGGATCCTACAATGAGCAGTTCTTC.

This clone was observed a few times. V and J are TRBV6-5 and TRBJ2-2; no firm D call. CDR1 is MNHEY, CDR2 SVGAGI, per germline. This CDR3 contains 13 residues. Trimming took off 6 bases at V and 2 bases at J, with 7 bases between the two ends. Here the CDR3 reads CASRRANTGELFF. The DNA for the CDR3 is TGTGCCAGCAGGCGTGCTAACACCGGGGAGCTGTTTTTT.

The chain uses TRBV11-2 and TRBJ2-5; no clear D. Germline loops: CDR1 SGHAT, CDR2 FQNNGV. There are 11 residues in the CDR3. Trimming left V 4 bases short and J 3 bases short, with 3 bases between. The CDR3 loop is CASSSKETQYF. CDR3 DNA: TGTGCCAGCAGCTCCAAAGAGACCCAGTACTTC.

This clone was counted a single time. The chain couples TRBV7-3 to TRBJ2-1; 13 bases fit TRBD2. Germline V lookup: CDR1 SGHTA, CDR2 FQGTGA. The CDR3 runs 17 residues. V shed 4 bases, J shed 9 bases, and the junction held 12 bases outside the gene matches. The CDR3 DNA sequence: TGTGCCAGCAGCTCTGCCATTACTAGCGGGGGGGCTAGTGAGCAGTTCTTC. Translating gives CASSSAITSGGASEQFF. The variable domain in full, with the rest retrieved from reference TRBV7-3 and TRBJ2-1, is GAGVSQTPSNKVTEKGKYVELRCDPISGHTALYWYRQSLGQGPEFLIYFQGTGAADDSGLPNDRFFAVRPEGSVSTLKIQRTERGDSAVYLCASSSAITSGGASEQFFGPGTRLTVL.

V and J are TRBV30 and TRBJ1-6, with TRBD1 matching over 11 bases. J gave up 14 bases and V 3 bases, and 9 bases lay outside the gene matches. CDR3 length equals 14 residues. Germline V gives CDR1 GTSNPN, CDR2 SVGIG (reference sequence). CDR3 residues: CAWRLGQGALTLHF. The CDR3 nucleotides are TGTGCCTGGAGGCTTGGACAGGGGGCTTTAACCCTCCACTTT.

This sequence joins TRBV27 and TRBJ2-3, with 16 bases matching TRBD2. The germline CDR1 and CDR2 sequences are MNHEY and SMNVEV (reference sequence). This CDR3 contains 16 residues. The junction had 9 bases not matched to a gene; V was cut back by 6 bases and J by 9 bases. The CDR3 DNA follows: TGTGCCAGCAGCCATCCGGGACTAGCGGGGGGGGACACGCAGTATTTT. Its protein product is CASSHPGLAGGDTQYF.

This chain links TRBV2 with TRBJ1-1, with a tentative D call TRBD1 (5 bases). Per germline, CDR1 SNHLY and CDR2 FYNNEI. The CDR3 is 12 amino acids. The ends were cut back, 6 bases at V and 6 bases at J, with 11 bases in the middle. DNA of the CDR3: TGTGCCAGCAGGAGCGGGGCCCCTGAAGCTTTCTTT. Encoded protein: CASRSGAPEAFF. The variable domain in full, with the rest retrieved from reference TRBV2 and TRBJ1-1, is EPEVTQTPSHQVTQMGQEVILRCVPISNHLYFYWYRQILGQKVEFLVSFYNNEISEKSEIFDDQFSVERPDGSNFTLKIRSTKLEDSAMYFCASRSGAPEAFFGQGTRLTVV.

This rearrangement joins TRBV9 to TRBJ2-1, with 9 nucleotides matching TRBD2. From germline, CDR1 is SGDLS and CDR2 YYNGEE. V lost 7 bases to trimming and J lost 6 bases; unmatched junction nucleotides: 8. The CDR3 is made up of 14 amino acids. CDR3 sequence reads: CASGGGGAANEQFF. DNA of the CDR3: TGTGCCAGCGGGGGCGGGGGGGCAGCCAATGAGCAGTTCTTC.